The clone carrying this T cell receptor (beta chain) was seen just once. What it binds is not known. The data are from a study of cytomegalovirus exposure and HLA in healthy donors. 13 Jbeta primers and 60 Vbeta primers were used for the PCR. Method: immunoSEQ multiplex PCR; TCRdb's copy keeps in-frame clones and lacks some. The table records around 120,000 clones, 80% to 85% of them present only once. Germline V gives CDR1 SNHLY, CDR2 FYNNEI. CDR3 length: 16 amino acids. The V and J ends lost 3 bases and 5 bases, in that order; junction bases with no gene match: 11. Study-level findings and limits: Most TCR sequences were rare, but some public TCRs occurred in many donors. Across all donors, roughly uniform sequencing depth was an assumption of the presence/absence analyses. Association of 17,000 or so TCR beta sequences with HLA alleles was found at 0.05 false discovery rate in a later analysis.

The sequence derives from a man aged 18 to 29 in good health and CMV-seronegative. Sequencing input: PBMCs. The chain recombines TRBV2 with TRBJ2-3, with TRBD2 identical over 7 bases. Written as DNA, the CDR3 is TGTGCCAGCAGTGAGTTCCGGGGGGTCAAGGGAGATACGCAGTATTTT. The encoded protein is CASSEFRGVKGDTQYF.